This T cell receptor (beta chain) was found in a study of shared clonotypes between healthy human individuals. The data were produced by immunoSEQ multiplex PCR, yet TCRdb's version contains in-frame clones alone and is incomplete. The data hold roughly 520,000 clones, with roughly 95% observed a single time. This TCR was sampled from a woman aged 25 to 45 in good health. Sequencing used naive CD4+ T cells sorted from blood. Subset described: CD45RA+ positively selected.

The chain's CDR3 is CASSLVSSGSRNSYNEQFF. The CDR3 DNA reads TGTGCCAGCAGCTTAGTGTCTAGCGGGAGTCGAAACTCCTACAATGAGCAGTTCTTC. V gene TRBV7-8 combines with J gene TRBJ2-1, with TRBD2 matching over 10 bases. This CDR3 has 19 residues. Germline V gives CDR1 SGHVS, CDR2 FQNEAQ. Germline trimming cut 1 base from V and 0 bases from J; bases unmatched to any gene: 9. The full variable domain, rest sourced from reference TRBV7-8 and TRBJ2-1, is GAGVSQSPRYKVAKRGQDVALRCDPISGHVSLFWYQQALGQGPEFLTYFQNEAQLDKSGLPSDRFFAERPEGSVSTLKIQRTQQEDSAVYLCASSLVSSGSRNSYNEQFFGPGTRLTVL.